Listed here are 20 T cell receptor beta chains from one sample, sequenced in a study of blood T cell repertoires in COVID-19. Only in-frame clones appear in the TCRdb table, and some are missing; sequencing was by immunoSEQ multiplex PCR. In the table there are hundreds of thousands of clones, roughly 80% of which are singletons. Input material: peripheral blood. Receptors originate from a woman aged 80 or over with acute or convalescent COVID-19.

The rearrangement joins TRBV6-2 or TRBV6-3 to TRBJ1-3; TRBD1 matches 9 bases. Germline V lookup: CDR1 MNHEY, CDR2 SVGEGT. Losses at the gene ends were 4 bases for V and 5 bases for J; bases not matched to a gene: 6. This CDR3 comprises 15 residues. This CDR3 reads CASSSGQGTRNTIYF. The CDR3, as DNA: TGTGCCAGCAGTTCGGGACAGGGAACGAGAAACACCATATATTTT.

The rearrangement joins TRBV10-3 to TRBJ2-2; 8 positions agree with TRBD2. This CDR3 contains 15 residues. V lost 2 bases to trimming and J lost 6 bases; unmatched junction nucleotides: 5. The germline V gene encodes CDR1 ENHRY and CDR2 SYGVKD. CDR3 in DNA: TGTGCCATCAGTGAGAGGCGGGGGGAGCCCGGGGAGCTGTTTTTT. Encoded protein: CAISERRGEPGELFF.

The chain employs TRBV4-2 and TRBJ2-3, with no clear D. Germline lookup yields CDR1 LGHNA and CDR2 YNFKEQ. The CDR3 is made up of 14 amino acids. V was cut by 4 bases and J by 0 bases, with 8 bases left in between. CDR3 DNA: TGTGCCAGCAGCCCGAGAGGCAGCACAGATACGCAGTATTTT. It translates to CASSPRGSTDTQYF.

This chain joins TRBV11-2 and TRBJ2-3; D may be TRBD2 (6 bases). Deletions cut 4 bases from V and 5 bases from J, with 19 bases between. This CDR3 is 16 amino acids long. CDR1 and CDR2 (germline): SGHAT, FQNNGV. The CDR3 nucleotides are TGTGCCAGCAGCTATCTGCGGGGTCGGACAATAGATACGCAGTATTTT. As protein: CASSYLRGRTIDTQYF.

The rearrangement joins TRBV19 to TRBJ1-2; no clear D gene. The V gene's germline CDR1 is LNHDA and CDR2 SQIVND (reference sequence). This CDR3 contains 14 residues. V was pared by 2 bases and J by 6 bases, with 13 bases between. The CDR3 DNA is TGTGCCAGTAGTATATCCCGATGGTCGGATGGCTACACCTTC. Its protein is CASSISRWSDGYTF.

As DNA, the CDR3 is TGTGCCAGCAGCTGGACAGAGTCCACTGAAGCTTTCTTT. It yields the protein CASSWTESTEAFF. V and J are TRBV7-9 and TRBJ1-1; possible D gene TRBD1, 6 bases. With 4 bases removed from V and 4 bases from J, the gap between germline ends came to 10 bases. Germline V CDR1 and CDR2: SEHNR, FQNEAQ (reference sequence). This CDR3 has 13 residues.

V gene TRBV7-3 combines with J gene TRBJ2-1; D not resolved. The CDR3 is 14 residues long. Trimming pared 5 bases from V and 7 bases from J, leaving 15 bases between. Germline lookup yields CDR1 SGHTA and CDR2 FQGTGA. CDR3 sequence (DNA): TGTGCCAGCAGCCCTTCCGGGTTGAGGAATGAGCAGTTCTTC. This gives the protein CASSPSGLRNEQFF. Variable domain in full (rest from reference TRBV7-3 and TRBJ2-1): GAGVSQTPSNKVTEKGKYVELRCDPISGHTALYWYRQSLGQGPEFLIYFQGTGAADDSGLPNDRFFAVRPEGSVSTLKIQRTERGDSAVYLCASSPSGLRNEQFFGPGTRLTVL.

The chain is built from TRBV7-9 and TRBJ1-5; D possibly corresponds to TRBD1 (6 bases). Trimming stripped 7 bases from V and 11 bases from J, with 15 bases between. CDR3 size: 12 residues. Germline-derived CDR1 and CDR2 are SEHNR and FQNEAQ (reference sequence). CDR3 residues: CASKLRGMAQHF. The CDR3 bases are TGTGCCAGCAAACTTAGGGGGATGGCCCAGCATTTT.

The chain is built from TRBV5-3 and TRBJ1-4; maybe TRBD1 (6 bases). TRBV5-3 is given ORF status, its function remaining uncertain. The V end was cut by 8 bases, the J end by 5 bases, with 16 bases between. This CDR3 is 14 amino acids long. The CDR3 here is CARKPGTHNEKLFF. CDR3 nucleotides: TGTGCCAGGAAGCCTGGGACACACAATGAAAAACTGTTTTTT.

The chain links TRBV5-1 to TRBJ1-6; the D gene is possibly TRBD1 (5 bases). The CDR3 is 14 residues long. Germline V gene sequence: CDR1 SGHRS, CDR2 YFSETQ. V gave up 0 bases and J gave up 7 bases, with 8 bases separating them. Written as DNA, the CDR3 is TGCGCCAGCAGCTTGGGGCAGGGCAATTCACCCCTCCACTTT. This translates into CASSLGQGNSPLHF.

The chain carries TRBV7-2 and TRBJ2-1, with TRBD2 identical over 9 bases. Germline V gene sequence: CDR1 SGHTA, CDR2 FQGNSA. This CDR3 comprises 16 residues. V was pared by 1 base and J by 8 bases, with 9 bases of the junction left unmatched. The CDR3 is CASSLVSAGGPYEQFF. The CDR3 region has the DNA TGTGCCAGCAGCTTAGTCTCGGCGGGGGGGCCTTATGAGCAGTTCTTC.

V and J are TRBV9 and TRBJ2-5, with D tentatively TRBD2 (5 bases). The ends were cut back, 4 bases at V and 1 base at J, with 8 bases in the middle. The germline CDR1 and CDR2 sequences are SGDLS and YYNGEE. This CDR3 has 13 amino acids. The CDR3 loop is CASSPLAQETQYF. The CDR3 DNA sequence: TGTGCCAGCAGCCCGCTAGCCCAAGAGACCCAGTACTTC.

The DNA for the CDR3 is TGTGCCAGCAGCTTATTGGCAGGGGCCTACGAGCAGTACTTC. It specifies CASSLLAGAYEQYF. The rearrangement uses TRBV7-8 and TRBJ2-7, with D tentatively TRBD1 (6 bases). Germline CDR1 SGHVS, CDR2 FQNEAQ. This CDR3 contains 14 residues. V was clipped by 2 bases and J by 2 bases, with 10 bases between them.

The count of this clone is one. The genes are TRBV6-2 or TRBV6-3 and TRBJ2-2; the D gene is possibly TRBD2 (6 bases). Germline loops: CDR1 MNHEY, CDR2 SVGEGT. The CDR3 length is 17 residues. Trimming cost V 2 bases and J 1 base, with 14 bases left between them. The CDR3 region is CASSYVLGTGNTGELFF. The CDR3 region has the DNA TGTGCCAGCAGTTACGTGTTAGGGACTGGGAACACCGGGGAGCTGTTTTTT.

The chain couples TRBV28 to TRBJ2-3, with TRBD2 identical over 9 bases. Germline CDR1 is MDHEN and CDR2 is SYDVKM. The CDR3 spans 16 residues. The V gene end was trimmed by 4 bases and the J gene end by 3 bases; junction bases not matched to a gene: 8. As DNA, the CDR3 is TGTGCCAGCAGTTCCCCGAGCGGGAGGAGTACAGATACGCAGTATTTT. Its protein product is CASSSPSGRSTDTQYF.

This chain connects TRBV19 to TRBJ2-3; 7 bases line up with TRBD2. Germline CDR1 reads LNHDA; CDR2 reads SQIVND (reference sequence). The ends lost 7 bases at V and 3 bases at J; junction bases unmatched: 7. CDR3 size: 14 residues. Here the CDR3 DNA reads TGTGCCAGTACGGAGGGGAGGGCGACAGATACGCAGTATTTT. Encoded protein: CASTEGRATDTQYF.

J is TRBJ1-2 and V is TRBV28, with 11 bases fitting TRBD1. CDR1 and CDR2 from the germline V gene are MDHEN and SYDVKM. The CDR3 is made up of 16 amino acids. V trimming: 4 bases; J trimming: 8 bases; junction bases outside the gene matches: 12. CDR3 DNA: TGTGCCAGCAGTTCGCCTCGGACAGGGGGCAGGAGGGGCTACACCTTC. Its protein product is CASSSPRTGGRRGYTF.

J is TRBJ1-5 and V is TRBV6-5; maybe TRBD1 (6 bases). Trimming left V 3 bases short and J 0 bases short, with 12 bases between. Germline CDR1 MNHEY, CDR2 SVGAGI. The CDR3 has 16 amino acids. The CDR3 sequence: CASSYDTGNSNQPQHF. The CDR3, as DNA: TGTGCCAGCAGTTATGACACAGGGAATAGCAATCAGCCCCAGCATTTT.

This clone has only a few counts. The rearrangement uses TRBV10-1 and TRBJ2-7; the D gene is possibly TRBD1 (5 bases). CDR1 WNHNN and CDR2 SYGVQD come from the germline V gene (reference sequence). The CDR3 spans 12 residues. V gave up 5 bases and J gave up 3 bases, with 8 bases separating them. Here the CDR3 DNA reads TGCGCCAGCAGTTCGGACATCTACGAGCAGTACTTC. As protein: CASSSDIYEQYF.

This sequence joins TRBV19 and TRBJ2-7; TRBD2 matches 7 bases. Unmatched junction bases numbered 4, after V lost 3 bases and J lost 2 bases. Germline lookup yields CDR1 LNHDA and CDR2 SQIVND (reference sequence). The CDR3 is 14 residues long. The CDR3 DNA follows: TGTGCCAGTAGTATGGGGGGAGGGCCCTACGAGCAGTACTTC. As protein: CASSMGGGPYEQYF.